The 13 T cell receptor beta chains below come from one sample, sequenced in a study of spatial heterogeneity in lung cancer. Time point here: sample taken at primary tumor resection. TCRdb reprocessed the 5' RACE reads with MiXCR, giving one entry per CDR3 protein. The sample gives about 22,000 distinct CDR3 sequences, about 5.6% of which show up once; about 32% is in the top ten. This sample comprised PBMCs, obtained at surgery. All receptors come from a male donor with early-stage non-small cell lung cancer.

This clonotype showed up many times. The J gene is TRBJ1-2, the V gene TRBV11-1; TRBD1 agrees at 7 bases. The ends lost 5 bases at V and 5 bases at J; junction bases unmatched: 11. The germline V gene encodes CDR1 SGHAT and CDR2 FQDESV (reference sequence). The CDR3 spans 15 residues. Here the CDR3 DNA reads TGTGCCAGCAGCCCCGACAAGGGGGCTCGGTATGGCTACACCTTC. This sequence encodes CASSPDKGARYGYTF.

This clonotype was observed at least ten times. The chain combines TRBV6-5 with TRBJ2-7; 7 bases are shared with TRBD2. Germline V lookup: CDR1 MNHEY, CDR2 SVGAGI. CDR3 size: 14 residues. V shed 7 bases and J 2 bases; nucleotides not matched to a gene: 8. The CDR3 loop reads CASKRGPITYEQYF. DNA for the CDR3: TGTGCCAGCAAGCGGGGCCCGATCACCTACGAGCAGTACTTC.

Within the sample, this clonotype is medium-sized. The genes are TRBV5-1 and TRBJ2-2; D unresolved. Germline-derived CDR1 and CDR2 are SGHRS and YFSETQ. The CDR3 extends over 15 amino acids. V was pared by 2 bases and J by 1 base, with 9 bases between. The CDR3 reads CASSFTPMNTGELFF. The CDR3, as DNA: TGCGCCAGCAGCTTTACCCCAATGAACACCGGGGAGCTGTTTTTT.

This clonotype was seen a handful of times. The chain combines TRBV19 with TRBJ2-6; D remains ambiguous. V was pared by 5 bases and J by 3 bases, with 8 bases between. The CDR3 loop spans 14 amino acids. The V gene's germline CDR1 is LNHDA and CDR2 SQIVND (reference sequence). The CDR3: CASSRGFGANVLTF. The CDR3 region has the DNA TGTGCCAGTAGTCGAGGTTTTGGGGCCAACGTCCTGACTTTC.

This clonotype was recorded many times. The rearrangement joins TRBV6-2 or TRBV6-3 to TRBJ2-2, with D tentatively TRBD1 (6 bases). This CDR3 spans 17 amino acids. Trimming cost V 8 bases and J 2 bases, with 21 bases left between them. The germline gives CDR1 MNHEY, CDR2 SVGEGT. The CDR3 DNA reads TGTGCCAGCTGGTCACAGGGACCAGGGATAAACACCGGGGAGCTGTTTTTT. Protein sequence: CASWSQGPGINTGELFF.

In its sample, this clonotype was seen many times. The rearrangement links TRBV12-3 or TRBV12-4 to TRBJ2-4; a weak D match, TRBD2 (5 bases). The CDR3 runs to 16 residues. Trimming pared 3 bases from V and 0 bases from J, leaving 12 bases between. In nucleotides, the CDR3 is TGTGCCAGCAGTTTTGGCGGGCGACTAGCCAAAAACATTCAGTACTTC. Protein: CASSFGGRLAKNIQYF.

This clonotype was seen repeatedly, ten times or more. The rearrangement joins TRBV20-1 to TRBJ2-2; D is unresolved. This CDR3 has 14 amino acids. Germline V gene sequence: CDR1 DFQATT, CDR2 SNEGSKA (reference sequence). Trimming removed 5 bases at V and 3 bases at J, with 13 bases between. CDR3 nucleotide sequence: TGCAGTGCTGCCCAGCAGACATACACCGGGGAGCTGTTTTTT. Amino acids: CSAAQQTYTGELFF.

This clonotype has at least ten counts. The chain is built from TRBV12-3 or TRBV12-4 and TRBJ1-4; no reliable D call. The V gene lost 5 bases and the J gene lost 8 bases, with 9 bases spanning the gap. CDR3 length: 12 amino acids. In DNA, the CDR3 is TGTGCCAGCAGTCCTGAGGGAGAAAAACTGTTTTTT. Translation: CASSPEGEKLFF.

J is TRBJ2-2 and V is TRBV27; D is ambiguous. The germline gives CDR1 MNHEY, CDR2 SMNVEV (reference sequence). This CDR3 has 14 residues. The V end was cut by 9 bases, the J end by 2 bases, with 13 bases between. CDR3 coding DNA: TGTGCCAGTATCGGCAGATTAAACACCGGGGAGCTGTTTTTT. Translation: CASIGRLNTGELFF.

This clonotype has at least ten counts. This sequence joins TRBV20-1 and TRBJ2-7, with 14 bases identical to TRBD2. The CDR3 totals 16 residues. With 4 bases clipped from V and 2 bases from J, the junction kept 7 bases outside the gene matches. From germline, CDR1 is DFQATT and CDR2 SNEGSKA (reference sequence). CDR3 protein: CSANQGTSGSTYEQYF. The CDR3 nucleotides are TGCAGTGCTAACCAAGGGACTAGCGGGAGTACCTACGAGCAGTACTTC.

The rearrangement joins TRBV6-2 or TRBV6-3 to TRBJ2-3, with TRBD1 matching over 7 bases. The length of the CDR3 is 15 residues. The germline CDR1 and CDR2 sequences are MNHEY and SVGEGT. V lost 6 bases and J lost 8; bases outside the gene matches: 14. The CDR3 reads CASSPRDSDGGTQYF. CDR3 in DNA: TGTGCCAGCAGCCCCAGGGACAGCGACGGCGGTACGCAGTATTTT.

Ten or more counts support this clonotype. The chain links TRBV6-2 or TRBV6-3 to TRBJ1-5, with D possibly TRBD1 on 5 matching bases. V lost 7 bases, J lost 5 bases, and 21 bases lay in between. The CDR3 is 16 residues long. Germline V gives CDR1 MNHEY, CDR2 SVGEGT. The CDR3 coding sequence is TGTGCCAGCAATAACGCGTGGACACCAGGATATCAGCCCCAGCATTTT. This sequence encodes CASNNAWTPGYQPQHF.

This clonotype showed up many times. The chain couples TRBV28 to TRBJ2-7; D may be TRBD1 or TRBD2 (5 bases each). The germline CDR1 and CDR2 sequences are MDHEN and SYDVKM. V was trimmed by 4 bases and J by 7 bases, leaving 17 bases between them. This CDR3 spans 14 amino acids. CDR3 DNA: TGTGCCAGCAGTTATAAGGGCGCGTGGGGGGAGCAGTACTTC. Translation gives CASSYKGAWGEQYF. The variable domain in full, with the rest retrieved from reference TRBV28 and TRBJ2-7, is DVKVTQSSRYLVKRTGEKVFLECVQDMDHENMFWYRQDPGLGLRLIYFSYDVKMKEKGDIPEGYSVSREKKERFSLILESASTNQTSMYLCASSYKGAWGEQYFGPGTRLTVT.